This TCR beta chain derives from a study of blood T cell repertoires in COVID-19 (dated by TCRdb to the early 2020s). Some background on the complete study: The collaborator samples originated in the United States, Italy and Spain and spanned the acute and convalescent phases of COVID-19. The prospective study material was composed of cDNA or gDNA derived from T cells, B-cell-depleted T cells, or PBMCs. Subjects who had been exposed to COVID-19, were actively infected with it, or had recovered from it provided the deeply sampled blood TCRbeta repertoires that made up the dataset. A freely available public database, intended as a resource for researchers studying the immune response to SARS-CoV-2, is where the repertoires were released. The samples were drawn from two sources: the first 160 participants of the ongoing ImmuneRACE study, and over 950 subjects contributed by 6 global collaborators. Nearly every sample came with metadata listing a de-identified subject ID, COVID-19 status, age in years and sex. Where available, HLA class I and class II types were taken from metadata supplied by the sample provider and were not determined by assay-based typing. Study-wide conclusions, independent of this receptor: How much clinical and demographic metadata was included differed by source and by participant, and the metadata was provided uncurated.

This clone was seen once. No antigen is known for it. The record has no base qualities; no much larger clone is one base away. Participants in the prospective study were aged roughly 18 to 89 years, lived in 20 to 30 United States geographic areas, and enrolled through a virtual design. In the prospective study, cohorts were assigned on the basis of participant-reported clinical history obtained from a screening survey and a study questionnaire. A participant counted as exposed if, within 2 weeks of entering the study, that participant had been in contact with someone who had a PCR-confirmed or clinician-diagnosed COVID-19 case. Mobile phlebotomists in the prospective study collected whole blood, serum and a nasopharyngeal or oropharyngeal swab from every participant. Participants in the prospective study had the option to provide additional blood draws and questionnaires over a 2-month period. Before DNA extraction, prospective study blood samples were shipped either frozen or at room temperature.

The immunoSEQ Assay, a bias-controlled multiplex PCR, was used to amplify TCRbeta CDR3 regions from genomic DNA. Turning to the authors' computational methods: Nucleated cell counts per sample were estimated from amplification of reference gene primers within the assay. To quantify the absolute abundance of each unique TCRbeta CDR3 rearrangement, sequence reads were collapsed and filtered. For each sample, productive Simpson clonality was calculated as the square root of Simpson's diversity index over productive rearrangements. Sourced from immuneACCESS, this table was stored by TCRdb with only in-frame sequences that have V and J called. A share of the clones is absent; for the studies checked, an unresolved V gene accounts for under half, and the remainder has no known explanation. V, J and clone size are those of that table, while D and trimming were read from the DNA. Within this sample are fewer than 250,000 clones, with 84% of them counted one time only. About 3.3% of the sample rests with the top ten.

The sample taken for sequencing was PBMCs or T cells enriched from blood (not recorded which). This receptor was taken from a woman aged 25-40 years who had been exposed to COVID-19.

The DNA is TGTGCCAGCAGCTTGGGATTTGGGGGACAGGGAGTCTATGGCTACACCTTC. It is translated as CASSLGFGGQGVYGYTF. The V gene is TRBV5-6 and the J gene is TRBJ1-2; 9 bases in between match TRBD1. Taken from cysteine to phenylalanine, the CDR3 has 17 residues. Only the CDR3 portion is preserved as DNA: 51 bases, with reading frame beginning at the first base. The V end gives up 0 bases and the J end 4 bases, leaving 10 bases in the junction not matched to a gene. The germline V gene supplies CDR1 SGHDT and CDR2 YYEEEE.